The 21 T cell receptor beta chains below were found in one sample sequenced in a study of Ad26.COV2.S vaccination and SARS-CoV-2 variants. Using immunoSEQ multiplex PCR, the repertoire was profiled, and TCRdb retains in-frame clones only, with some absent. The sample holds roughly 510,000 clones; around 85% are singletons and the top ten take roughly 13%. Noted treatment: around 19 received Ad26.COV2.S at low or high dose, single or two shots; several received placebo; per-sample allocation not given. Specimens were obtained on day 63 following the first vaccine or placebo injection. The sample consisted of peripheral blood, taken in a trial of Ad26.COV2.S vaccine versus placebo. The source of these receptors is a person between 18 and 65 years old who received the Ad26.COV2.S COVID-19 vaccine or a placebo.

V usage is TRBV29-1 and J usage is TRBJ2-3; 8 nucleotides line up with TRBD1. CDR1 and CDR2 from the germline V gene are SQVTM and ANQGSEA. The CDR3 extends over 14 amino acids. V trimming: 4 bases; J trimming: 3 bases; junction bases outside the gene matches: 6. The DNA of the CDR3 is TGCAGCGTTGGACAGGGGATAGGAACAGATACGCAGTATTTT. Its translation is CSVGQGIGTDTQYF.

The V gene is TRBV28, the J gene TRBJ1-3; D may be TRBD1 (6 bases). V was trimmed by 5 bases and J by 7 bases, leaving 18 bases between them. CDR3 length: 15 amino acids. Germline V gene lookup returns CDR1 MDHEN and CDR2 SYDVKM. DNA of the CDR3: TGTGCCAGCAGTCCCACAGGGAATCTTTGGAACACCATATATTTT. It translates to CASSPTGNLWNTIYF.

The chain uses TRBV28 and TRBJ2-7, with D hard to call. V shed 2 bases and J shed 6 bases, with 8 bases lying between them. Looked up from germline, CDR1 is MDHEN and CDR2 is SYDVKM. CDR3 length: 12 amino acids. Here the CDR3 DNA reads TGTGCCAGCAGTTTAGGGGTAGGCGAGCAGTACTTC. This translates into CASSLGVGEQYF.

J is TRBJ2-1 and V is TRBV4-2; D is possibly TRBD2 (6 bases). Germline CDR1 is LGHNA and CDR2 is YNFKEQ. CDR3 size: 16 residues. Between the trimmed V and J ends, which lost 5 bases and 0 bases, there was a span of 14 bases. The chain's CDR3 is CASSKGPGDSYNEQFF. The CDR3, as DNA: TGTGCCAGCAGCAAAGGACCGGGGGACTCCTACAATGAGCAGTTCTTC.

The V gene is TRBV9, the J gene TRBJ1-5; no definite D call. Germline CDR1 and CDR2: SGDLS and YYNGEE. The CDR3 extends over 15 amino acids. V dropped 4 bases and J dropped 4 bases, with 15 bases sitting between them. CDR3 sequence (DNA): TGTGCCAGCAGCCCCCACAGTGGTTTGAATCAGCCCCAGCATTTT. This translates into CASSPHSGLNQPQHF.

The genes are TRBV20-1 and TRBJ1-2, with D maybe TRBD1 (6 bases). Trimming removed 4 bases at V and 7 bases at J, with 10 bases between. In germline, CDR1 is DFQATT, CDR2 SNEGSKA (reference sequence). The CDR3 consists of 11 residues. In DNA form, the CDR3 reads TGCAGTGCTACACAGGGAAGTGGCTACACCTTC. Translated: CSATQGSGYTF.

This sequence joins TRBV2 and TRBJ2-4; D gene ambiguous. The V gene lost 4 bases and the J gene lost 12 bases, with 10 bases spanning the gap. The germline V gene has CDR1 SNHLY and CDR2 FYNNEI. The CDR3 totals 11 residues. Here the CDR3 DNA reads TGTGCCAGCAGTGCGCAGGTCGCTCAGTACTTC. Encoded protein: CASSAQVAQYF.

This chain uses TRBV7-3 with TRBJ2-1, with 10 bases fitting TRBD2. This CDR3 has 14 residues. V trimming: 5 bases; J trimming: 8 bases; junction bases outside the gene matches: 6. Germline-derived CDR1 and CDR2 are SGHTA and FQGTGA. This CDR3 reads CASSPSGRGHEQFF. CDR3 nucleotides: TGTGCCAGCAGCCCAAGCGGGAGGGGGCATGAGCAGTTCTTC.

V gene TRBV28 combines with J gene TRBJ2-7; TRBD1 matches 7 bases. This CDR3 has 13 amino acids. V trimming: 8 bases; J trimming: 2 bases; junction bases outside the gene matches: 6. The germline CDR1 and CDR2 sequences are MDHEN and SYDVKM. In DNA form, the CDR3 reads TGTGCCAGCTACCCGCAGGGGGCCTACGAGCAGTACTTC. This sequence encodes CASYPQGAYEQYF.

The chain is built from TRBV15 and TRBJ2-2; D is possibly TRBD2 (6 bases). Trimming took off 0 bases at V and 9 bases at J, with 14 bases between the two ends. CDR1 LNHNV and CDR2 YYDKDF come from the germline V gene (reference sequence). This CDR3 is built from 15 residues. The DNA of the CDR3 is TGTGCCACCAGCAGAGAAGTTGGAGGGAGCAGGGAGCTGTTTTTT. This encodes CATSREVGGSRELFF.

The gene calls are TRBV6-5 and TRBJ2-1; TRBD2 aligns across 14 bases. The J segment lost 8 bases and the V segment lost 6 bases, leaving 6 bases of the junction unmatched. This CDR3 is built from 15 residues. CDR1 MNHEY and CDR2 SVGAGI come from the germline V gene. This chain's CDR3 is CASRLGLAGGDEQFF. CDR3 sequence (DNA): TGTGCCAGCAGACTAGGACTAGCGGGGGGCGATGAGCAGTTCTTC.

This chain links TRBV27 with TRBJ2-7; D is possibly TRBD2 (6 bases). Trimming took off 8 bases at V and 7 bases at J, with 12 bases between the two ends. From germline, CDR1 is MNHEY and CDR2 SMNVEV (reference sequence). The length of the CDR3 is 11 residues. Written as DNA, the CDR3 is TGTGCCAGCGAGGCGGGATGGGAGCAGTACTTC. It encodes CASEAGWEQYF.

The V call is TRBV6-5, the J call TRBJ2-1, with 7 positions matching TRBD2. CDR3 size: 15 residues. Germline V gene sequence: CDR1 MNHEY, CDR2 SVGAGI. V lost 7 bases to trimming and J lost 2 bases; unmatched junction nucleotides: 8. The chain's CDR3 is CASNQPGTTYNEQFF. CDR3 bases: TGTGCCAGCAATCAACCCGGGACTACCTACAATGAGCAGTTCTTC.

The CDR3 DNA follows: TGTGCCAGCAGCGTCAGGACAGTCAATGAGCAGTTCTTC. It is translated as CASSVRTVNEQFF. The chain uses TRBV7-2 and TRBJ2-1, with D perhaps TRBD1 (6 bases). The germline V and J ends were trimmed by 5 bases and 6 bases, with 11 bases remaining between them. The germline V gene has CDR1 SGHTA and CDR2 FQGNSA. The CDR3 runs 13 residues.

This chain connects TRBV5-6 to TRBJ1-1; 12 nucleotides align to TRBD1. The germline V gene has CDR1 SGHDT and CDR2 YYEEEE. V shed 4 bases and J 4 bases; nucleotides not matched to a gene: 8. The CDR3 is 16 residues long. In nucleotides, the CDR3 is TGTGCCAGCAGCCGGGACAGGGGGCGGAGGGGCACTGAAGCTTTCTTT. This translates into CASSRDRGRRGTEAFF. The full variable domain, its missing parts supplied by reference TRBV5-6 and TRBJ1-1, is DAGVTQSPTHLIKTRGQQVTLRCSPKSGHDTVSWYQQALGQGPQFIFQYYEEEERQRGNFPDRFSGHQFPNYSSELNVNALLLGDSALYLCASSRDRGRRGTEAFFGQGTRLTVV.

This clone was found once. The CDR3 protein is CASSLGTGYTEAFF. The CDR3 DNA sequence: TGTGCCAGCAGTTTAGGGACAGGGTACACTGAAGCTTTCTTT. The rearrangement links TRBV27 to TRBJ1-1; 9 positions match TRBD1. The germline gives CDR1 MNHEY, CDR2 SMNVEV (reference sequence). The CDR3 runs 14 residues. V was clipped by 2 bases and J by 3 bases; unmatched bases: 1.

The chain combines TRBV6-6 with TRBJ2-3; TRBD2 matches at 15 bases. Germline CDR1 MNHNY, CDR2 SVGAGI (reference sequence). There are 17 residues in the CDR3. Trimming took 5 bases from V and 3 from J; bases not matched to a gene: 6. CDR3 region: CASSQMGLAGGTDTQYF. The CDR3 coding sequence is TGTGCCAGCAGTCAGATGGGACTAGCGGGAGGTACAGATACGCAGTATTTT.

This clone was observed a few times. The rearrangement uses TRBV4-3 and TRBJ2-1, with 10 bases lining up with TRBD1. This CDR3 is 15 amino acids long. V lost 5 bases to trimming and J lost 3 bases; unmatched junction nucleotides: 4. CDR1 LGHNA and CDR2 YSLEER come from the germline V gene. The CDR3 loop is CASSWTGGLYNEQFF. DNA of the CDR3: TGCGCCAGCAGCTGGACAGGGGGTCTCTACAATGAGCAGTTCTTC.

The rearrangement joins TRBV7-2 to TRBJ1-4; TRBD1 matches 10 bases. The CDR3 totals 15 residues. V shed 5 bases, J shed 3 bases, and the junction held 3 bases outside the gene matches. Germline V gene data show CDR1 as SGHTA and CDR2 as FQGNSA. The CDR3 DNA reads TGTGCCAGCAGCGGGACAGGGGTGTCTAATGAAAAACTGTTTTTT. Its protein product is CASSGTGVSNEKLFF.

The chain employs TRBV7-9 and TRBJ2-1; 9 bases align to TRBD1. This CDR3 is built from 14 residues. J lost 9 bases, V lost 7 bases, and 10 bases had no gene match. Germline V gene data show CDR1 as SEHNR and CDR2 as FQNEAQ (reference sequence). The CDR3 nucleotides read TGTGCCAGCACCGAAACGGGACAGGGCGGTGAGCAGTTCTTC. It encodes CASTETGQGGEQFF.

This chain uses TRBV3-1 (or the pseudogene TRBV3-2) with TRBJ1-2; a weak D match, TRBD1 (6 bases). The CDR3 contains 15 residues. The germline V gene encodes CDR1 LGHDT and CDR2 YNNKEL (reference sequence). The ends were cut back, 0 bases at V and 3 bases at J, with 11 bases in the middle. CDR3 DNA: TGTGCCAGCAGCCAAGAAGGGGGGTTGTACTATGGCTACACCTTC. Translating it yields CASSQEGGLYYGYTF.